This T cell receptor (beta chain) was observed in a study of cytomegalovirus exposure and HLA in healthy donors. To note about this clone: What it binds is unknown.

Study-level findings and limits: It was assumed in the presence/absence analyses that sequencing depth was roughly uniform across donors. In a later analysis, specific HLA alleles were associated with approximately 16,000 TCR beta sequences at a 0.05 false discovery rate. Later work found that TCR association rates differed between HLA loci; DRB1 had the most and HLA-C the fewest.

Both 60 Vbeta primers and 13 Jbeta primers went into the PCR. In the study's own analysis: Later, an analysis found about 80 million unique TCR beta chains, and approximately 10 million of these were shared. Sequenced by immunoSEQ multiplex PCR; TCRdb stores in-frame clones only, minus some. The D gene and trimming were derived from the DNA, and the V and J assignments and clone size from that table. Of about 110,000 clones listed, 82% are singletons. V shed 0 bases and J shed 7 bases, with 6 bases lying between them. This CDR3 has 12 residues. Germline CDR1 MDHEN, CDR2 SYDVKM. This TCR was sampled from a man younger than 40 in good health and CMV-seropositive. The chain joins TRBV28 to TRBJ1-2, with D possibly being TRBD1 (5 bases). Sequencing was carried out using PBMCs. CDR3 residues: CASSLWGGGYTF. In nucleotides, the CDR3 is TGTGCCAGCAGTTTATGGGGGGGTGGCTACACCTTC.